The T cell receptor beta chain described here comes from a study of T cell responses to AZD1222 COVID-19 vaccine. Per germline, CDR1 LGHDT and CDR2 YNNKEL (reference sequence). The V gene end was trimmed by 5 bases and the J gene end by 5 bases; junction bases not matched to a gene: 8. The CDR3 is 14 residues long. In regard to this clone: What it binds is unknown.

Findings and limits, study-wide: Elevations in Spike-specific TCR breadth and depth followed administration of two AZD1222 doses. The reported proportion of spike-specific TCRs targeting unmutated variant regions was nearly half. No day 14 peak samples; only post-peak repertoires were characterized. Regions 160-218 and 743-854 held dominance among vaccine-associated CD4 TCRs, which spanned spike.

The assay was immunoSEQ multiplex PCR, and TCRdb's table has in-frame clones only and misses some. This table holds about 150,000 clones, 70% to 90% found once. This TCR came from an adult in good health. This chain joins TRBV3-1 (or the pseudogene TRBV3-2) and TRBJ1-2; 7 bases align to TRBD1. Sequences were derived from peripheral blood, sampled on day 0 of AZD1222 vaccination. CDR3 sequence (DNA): TGTGCCAGCAGCTCGGGACAGTCGCCTTATGGCTACACCTTC. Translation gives CASSSGQSPYGYTF.